This T cell receptor (beta chain) was obtained from a study of T cell repertoires in cytomegalovirus infection. TCRdb itself ran the reads through MiXCR, one entry per CDR3 protein. The sample includes 800,000 to 950,000 distinct CDR3 sequences, approximately 32% of them seen just once. This clonotype was counted between two and nine times. What it recognizes is unknown. The CDR3 sequence is 14 residues long. Per germline, CDR1 PRHDT and CDR2 FYEKMQ (reference sequence). V trimming: 6 bases; J trimming: 4 bases; junction bases outside the gene matches: 9. V gene TRBV13 combines with J gene TRBJ2-7, with 7 bases that match TRBD2. This receptor was obtained from a human donor in good health (CMV status not recorded). Some clones in this sample may be carry-over from other donors' samples. The sample here was cultured CD8+ T cells from PBMCs, taken from culture after CMV antigen stimulation. The CDR3 sequence is CASSSGLVDYEQYF. The CDR3 coding sequence is TGTGCCAGCAGTTCTGGACTAGTGGATTACGAGCAGTACTTC. The variable domain in full, completed from reference TRBV13 and TRBJ2-7, reads AAGVIQSPRHLIKEKRETATLKCYPIPRHDTVYWYQQGPGQDPQFLISFYEKMQSDKGSIPDRFSAQQFSDYHSELNMSSLELGDSALYFCASSSGLVDYEQYFGPGTRLTVT.